Each of the 20 T cell receptor beta chains below was sequenced from the same sample in a study of shared clonotypes between healthy human individuals. The method was immunoSEQ multiplex PCR; TCRdb's version includes in-frame clones alone and lacks a portion of them. There are roughly 410,000 clones in the sample; roughly 96% occur only once, and around 0.32% lies in the top ten. Sample: memory CD8+ T cells sorted from blood. The sample's subset: CD45RO+ cells pooled with CCR7-negative TemRA cells. These receptors originate from a man younger than 40 in good health.

The genes are TRBV9 and TRBJ2-3; a possible D gene is TRBD2 (6 bases). Germline V CDR1 and CDR2: SGDLS, YYNGEE. CDR3 length: 15 amino acids. Trimming stripped 0 bases from V and 2 bases from J, with 10 bases between. CDR3 sequence: CASSVAGRSTDTQYF. Written as DNA, the CDR3 is TGTGCCAGCAGCGTAGCGGGGAGGTCCACAGATACGCAGTATTTT.

The V and J genes are TRBV28 and TRBJ2-1; 7 bases are a match to TRBD2. Germline assignment: CDR1 MDHEN and CDR2 SYDVKM. The V segment lost 5 bases and the J segment 6 bases; nucleotides outside the gene matches: 19. The CDR3 is made up of 18 amino acids. The CDR3 region has the DNA TGTGCCAGCAGTCCACCCCTCGGAAGGGACTATCGTCCCAATGAGCAGTTCTTC. It codes for CASSPPLGRDYRPNEQFF.

V and J are TRBV11-2 and TRBJ2-7; TRBD2 agrees at 8 bases. Germline CDR1 and CDR2: SGHAT and FQNNGV. This CDR3 is built from 13 residues. V shed 4 bases and J 5 bases; nucleotides not matched to a gene: 4. In DNA form, the CDR3 reads TGTGCCAGCAGCTCCGGGACTAGAAACGAGCAGTACTTC. Residues: CASSSGTRNEQYF.

The chain combines TRBV10-3 with TRBJ1-1; 8 positions agree with TRBD1. This CDR3 is 12 amino acids long. The trim removed 6 bases at V and 3 bases at J, leaving 0 bases unmatched. The germline V gene has CDR1 ENHRY and CDR2 SYGVKD. CDR3 DNA sequence: TGTGCCATCAGACAGGGGGACACTGAAGCTTTCTTT. It codes for CAIRQGDTEAFF.

The chain is built from TRBV10-3 and TRBJ2-3, with D possibly being TRBD2 (5 bases). This CDR3 has 13 amino acids. Per germline, CDR1 ENHRY and CDR2 SYGVKD. V was cut by 9 bases and J by 2 bases, with 12 bases left in between. Here the CDR3 DNA reads TGTGCCATGGGAGTCTCGGACACAGATACGCAGTATTTT. This codes for CAMGVSDTDTQYF.

In this sample, this clone turned up once. Its ends do not fully match the called genes, so a read error is possible. The V and J genes are TRBV7-9 and TRBJ2-3; TRBD1 might be the D (6 bases). Germline CDR1 SEHNR, CDR2 FQNEAQ (reference sequence). The CDR3 runs 12 residues. The CDR3 DNA follows: TGTGCCAGCAGTTTAGGGGCCAGGGGGCAGTATTTT. This translates into CASSLGARGQYF.

This rearrangement joins TRBV28 to TRBJ1-2; TRBD1 is a possible D gene (5 bases). V was trimmed by 5 bases and J by 3 bases, leaving 7 bases between them. Germline V lookup: CDR1 MDHEN, CDR2 SYDVKM. The length of the CDR3 is 12 residues. CDR3 coding DNA: TGTGCCAGCAGTGAACAGGACTATGGCTACACCTTC. Amino acids: CASSEQDYGYTF.

With respect to this clone: Other DNA sequences from this sample encode an identical CDR3 as well. V gene TRBV9 combines with J gene TRBJ2-1; 7 nucleotides align to TRBD2. Trimming at V came to 0 bases and at J to 0 bases, leaving 3 bases not matched to a gene. The CDR3 loop spans 16 amino acids. Germline assignment: CDR1 SGDLS and CDR2 YYNGEE. CDR3 region: CASSVVPSGSYNEQFF. The CDR3 nucleotides are TGTGCCAGCAGCGTAGTTCCTAGCGGCTCCTACAATGAGCAGTTCTTC.

A single count supports this clone. This sequence joins TRBV2 and TRBJ2-7, with a weak D call TRBD1 (5 bases). This CDR3 contains 13 residues. CDR1 and CDR2 (germline): SNHLY, FYNNEI. V was pared by 8 bases and J by 3 bases, with 14 bases between. The CDR3 is CASVRGGDYEQYF. CDR3 DNA: TGTGCCAGCGTAAGGGGTGGCGACTACGAGCAGTACTTC.

The chain combines TRBV30 with TRBJ2-7; 11 positions match TRBD1. V shed 5 bases, J shed 3 bases, and the junction held 6 bases outside the gene matches. This CDR3 spans 14 amino acids. The germline CDR1 and CDR2 sequences are GTSNPN and SVGIG (reference sequence). The CDR3 coding sequence is TGTGCCTGGGACTTCGGGACAGGGGGCTACGAGCAGTACTTC. Its protein is CAWDFGTGGYEQYF.

The chain uses TRBV5-3 and TRBJ2-2, with D perhaps being TRBD1 or TRBD2 (5 bases each). TRBV5-3 has ORF status, its function being uncertain. Trimming pared 4 bases from V and 0 bases from J, leaving 19 bases between. The CDR3 consists of 18 residues. The CDR3 here is CARSGVPGDPANTGELFF. CDR3 in DNA: TGTGCCAGAAGCGGTGTGCCCGGGGACCCCGCGAACACCGGGGAGCTGTTTTTT.

The V and J genes are TRBV20-1 and TRBJ2-1; 7 nucleotides agree with TRBD1. V lost 6 bases to trimming and J lost 9 bases; unmatched junction nucleotides: 5. Germline CDR1 and CDR2: DFQATT and SNEGSKA (reference sequence). CDR3 size: 11 residues. The CDR3 is CSAKTGFEQFF. CDR3 DNA sequence: TGCAGTGCAAAGACAGGGTTTGAGCAGTTCTTC.

Turning to this clone: Other DNA sequences within the sample encode an identical CDR3. CDR3 amino acids: CASSLAGGYGYTF. The CDR3 DNA is TGTGCCAGCAGTTTGGCTGGGGGCTATGGCTACACCTTC. This rearrangement joins TRBV28 to TRBJ1-2; TRBD1 might be the D (5 bases). CDR1 and CDR2 from the germline V gene are MDHEN and SYDVKM. The CDR3 loop spans 13 amino acids. V was clipped by 3 bases and J by 4 bases, with 9 bases between them.

V gene TRBV15 combines with J gene TRBJ2-1; D gene ambiguous. This CDR3 region has 16 residues. From germline, CDR1 is LNHNV and CDR2 YYDKDF (reference sequence). Trimming cost V 1 base and J 8 bases, with 18 bases left between them. The chain's CDR3 is CATSRGIGLSVDEQFF. CDR3 DNA sequence: TGTGCCACCAGCAGAGGAATAGGGCTAAGTGTGGATGAGCAGTTCTTC.

This chain joins TRBV28 and TRBJ1-5; D gene uncertain. The CDR3 has 12 amino acids. The V end lost 2 bases, the J end lost 7 bases, and 6 bases lay between the germline ends. The germline V gene has CDR1 MDHEN and CDR2 SYDVKM. Here the CDR3 reads CASSLRAQPQHF. The CDR3, as DNA: TGTGCCAGCAGTTTAAGGGCCCAGCCCCAGCATTTT.

This chain joins TRBV6-4 and TRBJ2-1; 9 nucleotides match TRBD2. This CDR3 has 16 residues. Germline CDR1 MRHNA, CDR2 SNTAGT. Trimming removed 3 bases from V and 4 bases from J; junction bases left unmatched: 7. The CDR3 sequence: CASSDPRLAEYNEQFF. The DNA of the CDR3 is TGTGCCAGCAGTGATCCGCGACTAGCGGAATACAATGAGCAGTTCTTC.

The V and J genes are TRBV7-2 and TRBJ2-7, with a tentative D call TRBD1 (5 bases). The CDR3 has 14 amino acids. In germline, CDR1 is SGHTA, CDR2 FQGNSA. V lost 8 bases to trimming and J lost 2 bases, with 16 bases between them. DNA for the CDR3: TGTGCCAGCCGGTTATCCAGGGCCACCTACGAGCAGTACTTC. Its protein product is CASRLSRATYEQYF.

This chain connects TRBV5-4 to TRBJ2-7; 8 bases agree with TRBD2. The CDR3 consists of 16 residues. The V gene's germline CDR1 is SGHNT and CDR2 YYREEE (reference sequence). Trimming removed 4 bases from V and 0 bases from J; junction bases left unmatched: 9. The CDR3 sequence: CASSKAGGASSYEQYF. DNA of the CDR3: TGTGCCAGCAGCAAGGCCGGGGGGGCGAGCTCCTACGAGCAGTACTTC.

V usage is TRBV23-1 and J usage is TRBJ2-7; no reliable D call. TRBV23-1 is noted as an ORF with a role that remains uncertain. This CDR3 region has 15 residues. Trimming stripped 2 bases from V and 3 bases from J, with 14 bases between. CDR3 DNA sequence: TGCGCCAGCAGTCAAAAAAAACGACCCTTCTACGAGCAGTACTTC. Translating gives CASSQKKRPFYEQYF.

The genes are TRBV10-2 and TRBJ2-4; the D gene is possibly TRBD2 (5 bases). This CDR3 spans 16 amino acids. The V end lost 6 bases, the J end lost 0 bases, and 15 bases lay between the germline ends. Per the germline V gene, CDR1 is WSHSY and CDR2 is SAAADI. The CDR3 reads CASSRTSSLAKNIQYF. The CDR3, as DNA: TGCGCCAGCAGCAGGACGTCTAGCCTAGCCAAAAACATTCAGTACTTC.